What follows are 28 T cell receptor beta chains derived from one specimen sequenced in a study of blood T cell repertoires in COVID-19. Sequencing used immunoSEQ multiplex PCR; TCRdb keeps in-frame clones, though not all of them. Of around 260,000 clones listed, roughly 90% are singletons. Sequenced sample: peripheral blood. These receptors originate from a woman aged 25 to 39 with active or convalescent COVID-19.

The chain is built from TRBV4-1 and TRBJ2-3; 11 bases are shared with TRBD2. Unmatched junction bases numbered 4, after V lost 0 bases and J lost 5 bases. CDR1 and CDR2 (germline): MGHRA, YSYEKL. The CDR3 has 16 amino acids. The CDR3 reads CASSQDSGGAGDTQYF. Here the CDR3 DNA reads TGCGCCAGCAGCCAAGATAGCGGGGGGGCGGGAGATACGCAGTATTTT.

This rearrangement joins TRBV5-5 to TRBJ2-1; no reliable D call. Germline CDR1 SGHKS, CDR2 YYEKEE (reference sequence). This CDR3 is built from 14 residues. V lost 4 bases and J lost 10, with 18 bases in between. The CDR3 bases are TGTGCCAGCAGCCTTGACCGCCTCAACGGGGAGCAGTTCTTC. Its protein product is CASSLDRLNGEQFF.

This clone was counted a few times. CDR3 nucleotides: TGCAGTGCTAGTGCGGACAGGGAGGTAGGAGAAAAACTGTTTTTT. This sequence encodes CSASADREVGEKLFF. J is TRBJ1-4 and V is TRBV20-1; 8 nucleotides agree with TRBD1. Germline loops: CDR1 DFQATT, CDR2 SNEGSKA (reference sequence). V trimming: 3 bases; J trimming: 8 bases; junction bases outside the gene matches: 11. This CDR3 is 15 amino acids long.

The chain is built from TRBV6-4 and TRBJ2-3, with TRBD2 matching 7 bases. V lost 0 bases to trimming and J lost 4 bases; unmatched junction nucleotides: 7. The CDR3 runs 16 residues. The V gene's germline CDR1 is MRHNA and CDR2 SNTAGT. The CDR3 DNA reads TGTGCCAGCAGTGACTCGATCACACTAGCGTCAGATACGCAGTATTTT. Residues: CASSDSITLASDTQYF.

The rearrangement links TRBV2 to TRBJ2-1, with 13 bases identical to TRBD2. Germline CDR1 is SNHLY and CDR2 is FYNNEI. Trimming took 6 bases from V and 7 from J; bases not matched to a gene: 0. The CDR3 consists of 13 residues. CDR3 bases: TGTGCCAGCAGGACTAGCGGGGGGAATGAGCAGTTCTTC. Amino acids: CASRTSGGNEQFF.

The V gene is TRBV4-2, the J gene TRBJ2-3; weak D call: TRBD1 (6 bases). In germline, CDR1 is LGHNA, CDR2 YNFKEQ. The CDR3 runs to 14 residues. The germline V and J ends were trimmed by 0 bases and 6 bases, with 10 bases remaining between them. CDR3 in DNA: TGTGCCAGCAGCCAAGAGACAGGTGAGGATACGCAGTATTTT. This sequence encodes CASSQETGEDTQYF.

This rearrangement joins TRBV4-2 to TRBJ1-5; D is unclear. The germline V gene encodes CDR1 LGHNA and CDR2 YNFKEQ. CDR3 size: 13 residues. V lost 4 bases and J 3 bases, leaving 7 bases between the germline ends. The CDR3 loop reads CASSPRVNQPQHF. Here the CDR3 DNA reads TGTGCCAGCAGCCCACGGGTCAATCAGCCCCAGCATTTT.

CDR3 region: CASSQVIWGPPGQATEAFF. The CDR3 DNA reads TGTGCCAGCAGCCAAGTCATATGGGGGCCCCCGGGACAGGCTACTGAAGCTTTCTTT. The chain combines TRBV4-2 with TRBJ1-1; TRBD1 matches at 8 bases. J lost 5 bases, V lost 1 base, and 18 bases had no gene match. The CDR3 is 19 residues long. CDR1 and CDR2 (germline): LGHNA, YNFKEQ.

The rearrangement links TRBV7-2 to TRBJ2-5, with D hard to call. Per germline, CDR1 SGHTA and CDR2 FQGNSA. The germline V and J ends were trimmed by 1 base and 7 bases, with 22 bases remaining between them. This CDR3 region has 17 residues. In DNA, the CDR3 is TGTGCCAGCAGCTTAGGTTCCCGGGTCGGGTCCGGTGGGACCCAGTACTTC. Translating gives CASSLGSRVGSGGTQYF.

This chain joins TRBV29-1 and TRBJ2-7, with 8 bases fitting TRBD1. V shed 5 bases and J 4 bases; nucleotides not matched to a gene: 7. There are 13 residues in the CDR3. CDR1 is SQVTM, CDR2 ANQGSEA, per germline. CDR3 sequence reads: CSVRQGRDYEQYF. CDR3 bases: TGCAGCGTTCGACAGGGGCGGGATTACGAGCAGTACTTC.

V gene TRBV7-9 combines with J gene TRBJ1-2, with TRBD1 as a possible D gene (5 bases). Germline CDR1 SEHNR, CDR2 FQNEAQ (reference sequence). This CDR3 comprises 14 residues. With 4 bases removed from V and 4 bases from J, the gap between germline ends came to 13 bases. The CDR3 protein is CASSSVTGSYGYTF. The CDR3 DNA sequence: TGTGCCAGCAGCTCTGTAACAGGTTCCTATGGCTACACCTTC.

CDR3 sequence (DNA): TGCGCCAGCAGCCTAGCGGGGAACCAAGAGACCCAGTACTTC. Protein: CASSLAGNQETQYF. This chain connects TRBV5-1 to TRBJ2-5; 9 bases are a match to TRBD2. Germline CDR1 and CDR2: SGHRS and YFSETQ. The CDR3 totals 14 residues. J was trimmed by 0 bases and V by 4 bases; bases with no gene match: 1.

The V and J genes are TRBV28 and TRBJ1-4, with D possibly being TRBD1 (5 bases). This CDR3 has 13 residues. Trimming cost V 2 bases and J 7 bases, with 8 bases left between them. The germline V gene encodes CDR1 MDHEN and CDR2 SYDVKM. Here the CDR3 reads CASSLGGSEKLFF. The CDR3 DNA sequence: TGTGCCAGCAGTTTAGGGGGGAGTGAAAAACTGTTTTTT.

This chain uses TRBV5-1 with TRBJ2-3; D is undetermined. Germline V lookup: CDR1 SGHRS, CDR2 YFSETQ. The CDR3 extends over 13 amino acids. Trimming stripped 4 bases from V and 1 base from J, with 7 bases between. In DNA form, the CDR3 reads TGCGCCAGCAGCATGCTAGGCACAGATACGCAGTATTTT. Amino acid sequence: CASSMLGTDTQYF.

The chain employs TRBV10-3 and TRBJ1-2; 8 bases map to TRBD1. Germline V CDR1 and CDR2: ENHRY, SYGVKD. V gave up 3 bases and J gave up 2 bases; unmatched junction bases: 11. The CDR3 runs 17 residues. This CDR3 reads CAISDPKAGTGNYGYTF. CDR3 DNA sequence: TGTGCCATCAGTGACCCAAAAGCCGGGACAGGAAACTATGGCTACACCTTC.

This chain links TRBV7-2 with TRBJ2-3; 8 nucleotides agree with TRBD2. There are 17 residues in the CDR3. Germline V CDR1 and CDR2: SGHTA, FQGNSA. V was pared by 1 base and J by 1 base, with 7 bases of the junction left unmatched. The CDR3 DNA reads as TGTGCCAGCAGCTTAGTTTTCGGGGGGGCAGGCACAGATACGCAGTATTTT. Protein: CASSLVFGGAGTDTQYF.

V gene TRBV24-1 combines with J gene TRBJ1-3; no definite D call. There are 14 residues in the CDR3. V shed 5 bases and J shed 0 bases, with 7 bases lying between them. Germline CDR1 is KGHDR and CDR2 is SFDVKD. The CDR3 region has the DNA TGTGCCACCAGTGGCAGTTCCTCTGGAAACACCATATATTTT. Protein product: CATSGSSSGNTIYF.

V and J are TRBV15 and TRBJ2-1; 8 bases are a match to TRBD2. Germline assignment: CDR1 LNHNV and CDR2 YYDKDF (reference sequence). The CDR3 consists of 15 residues. The V gene end was trimmed by 3 bases and the J gene end by 3 bases; junction bases not matched to a gene: 4. This CDR3 is CATSSWRGVYNEQFF. The CDR3 nucleotides read TGTGCCACCAGCAGCTGGCGGGGGGTCTACAATGAGCAGTTCTTC.

V usage is TRBV7-6 and J usage is TRBJ1-4, with a weak D call TRBD1 (5 bases). The length of the CDR3 is 15 residues. Germline lookup yields CDR1 SGHVS and CDR2 FNYEAQ. Deletions cut 1 base from V and 6 bases from J, with 12 bases between. The CDR3 DNA sequence: TGTGCCAGCAGCTTAGGGGGCAGGGTAGATGAAAAACTGTTTTTT. This gives the protein CASSLGGRVDEKLFF.

The rearrangement joins TRBV9 to TRBJ2-1, with 11 bases lining up with TRBD1. Germline trimming cut 4 bases from V and 6 bases from J; bases unmatched to any gene: 6. CDR1 is SGDLS and CDR2 is YYNGEE in the germline V gene. The CDR3 sequence is 15 residues long. For the CDR3, the DNA is TGTGCCAGCAGCCGACCGGGACAGGGGGTCAATGAGCAGTTCTTC. Its protein product is CASSRPGQGVNEQFF.

V is TRBV14 and J is TRBJ2-7; 7 nucleotides align to TRBD1. CDR3 size: 16 residues. V was clipped by 1 base and J by 3 bases; unmatched bases: 9. Germline values: CDR1 SGHDN, CDR2 FVKESK. CDR3 sequence reads: CASSQVGNRGNYEQYF. CDR3 DNA sequence: TGTGCCAGCAGCCAAGTAGGGAACAGGGGAAACTACGAGCAGTACTTC.

This sequence joins TRBV3-1 (or the pseudogene TRBV3-2) and TRBJ2-7; D is unresolved. V was clipped by 1 base and J by 0 bases, with 7 bases between them. Germline values: CDR1 LGHDT, CDR2 YNNKEL (reference sequence). The CDR3 has 14 amino acids. The CDR3 DNA reads as TGTGCCAGCAGCCAAGGGCCAAACTCCTACGAGCAGTACTTC. It specifies CASSQGPNSYEQYF.

The chain is built from TRBV2 and TRBJ2-7; possible D gene TRBD1, 5 bases. CDR3 size: 12 residues. Deletions cut 7 bases from V and 6 bases from J, with 13 bases between. CDR1 and CDR2 (germline): SNHLY, FYNNEI. CDR3 loop: CASTWAGSEQYF. The DNA of the CDR3 is TGTGCCAGCACCTGGGCAGGGTCCGAGCAGTACTTC.

The chain joins TRBV7-3 to TRBJ2-3; 9 nucleotides agree with TRBD2. The CDR3 is 16 amino acids. Germline CDR1 reads SGHTA; CDR2 reads FQGTGA. Unmatched junction bases numbered 8, after V lost 5 bases and J lost 2 bases. CDR3 in DNA: TGTGCCAGCAGCCCCCACAGCGGGGGGTACACAGATACGCAGTATTTT. Translated, it gives CASSPHSGGYTDTQYF.

This clone was counted once. The rearrangement links TRBV7-9 to TRBJ1-6; possibly TRBD1 for D (5 bases). V was trimmed by 2 bases and J by 0 bases, leaving 14 bases between them. Germline V gene data show CDR1 as SEHNR and CDR2 as FQNEAQ (reference sequence). CDR3 size: 18 residues. This CDR3 is CASSLSRAASSYNSPLHF. CDR3 nucleotide sequence: TGTGCCAGCAGCTTATCCAGGGCGGCTAGCTCCTATAATTCACCCCTCCACTTT.

The CDR3 bases are TGTGCCAGCAGCCTGGACAGGTCTGCAGATACGCAGTATTTT. This sequence encodes CASSLDRSADTQYF. This rearrangement joins TRBV11-1 to TRBJ2-3; 7 bases are a match to TRBD1. The CDR3 has 14 residues. V dropped 5 bases and J dropped 4; count of bases not matched to a gene: 6. Per the germline V gene, CDR1 is SGHAT and CDR2 is FQDESV (reference sequence).

This chain joins TRBV5-1 and TRBJ2-6; D unresolved. With 0 bases removed from V and 1 base from J, the gap between germline ends came to 8 bases. The CDR3 loop spans 16 amino acids. Germline-derived CDR1 and CDR2 are SGHRS and YFSETQ. CDR3 residues: CASSLVPLSGANVLTF. The CDR3 coding sequence is TGCGCCAGCAGCTTGGTTCCCCTATCTGGGGCCAACGTCCTGACTTTC. Based on the CDR3 plus reference TRBV5-1 and TRBJ2-6, the full variable domain is KAGVTQTPRYLIKTRGQQVTLSCSPISGHRSVSWYQQTPGQGLQFLFEYFSETQRNKGNFPGRFSGRQFSNSRSEMNVSTLELGDSALYLCASSLVPLSGANVLTFGAGSRLTVL.

The chain employs TRBV6-5 and TRBJ2-3, with TRBD2 matching 10 bases. CDR3 length equals 15 residues. After removal of 3 bases from V and 5 bases from J, the junction contained 5 bases not matched to a gene. Per germline, CDR1 MNHEY and CDR2 SVGAGI. The CDR3 region is CASSYPAGGQDTQYF. The CDR3 DNA reads TGTGCCAGCAGTTATCCAGCGGGGGGGCAAGATACGCAGTATTTT.